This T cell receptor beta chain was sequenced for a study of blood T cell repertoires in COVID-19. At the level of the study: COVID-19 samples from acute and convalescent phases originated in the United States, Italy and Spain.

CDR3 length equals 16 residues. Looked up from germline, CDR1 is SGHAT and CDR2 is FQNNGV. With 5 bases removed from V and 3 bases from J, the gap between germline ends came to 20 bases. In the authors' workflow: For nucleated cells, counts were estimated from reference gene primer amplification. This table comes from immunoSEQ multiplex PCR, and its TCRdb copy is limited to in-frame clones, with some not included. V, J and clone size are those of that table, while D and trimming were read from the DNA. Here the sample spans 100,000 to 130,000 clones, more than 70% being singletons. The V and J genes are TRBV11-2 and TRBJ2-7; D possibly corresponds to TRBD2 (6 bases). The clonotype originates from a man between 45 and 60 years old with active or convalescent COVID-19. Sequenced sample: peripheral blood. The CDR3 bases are TGTGCCAGCAGCCCGATCGCCTGGACGGGGGTCTACGAGCAGTACTTC. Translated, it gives CASSPIAWTGVYEQYF.